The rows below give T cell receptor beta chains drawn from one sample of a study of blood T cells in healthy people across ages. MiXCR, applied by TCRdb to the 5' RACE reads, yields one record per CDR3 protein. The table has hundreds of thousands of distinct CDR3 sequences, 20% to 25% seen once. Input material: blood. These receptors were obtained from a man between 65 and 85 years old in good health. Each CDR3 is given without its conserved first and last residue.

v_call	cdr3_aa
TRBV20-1	SVDGTSGEYQETQY
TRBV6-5	ASSSTVTNSPLH
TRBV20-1	SAPAGGYTGELF
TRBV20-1	SARGLGELF
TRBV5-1	ASSGTGQGHIDTQY
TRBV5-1	ASRGVLTGGDEAF
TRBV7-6	ASSQSGGAAGELF
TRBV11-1	ASSLGGTRVETQY
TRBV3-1	ASSQGETQY
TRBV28	ASIPQGLQETQY
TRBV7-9	ASSLLTAGLGYGYT
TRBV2	ARRTRDTQY
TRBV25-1	ASLGRLIGETQY
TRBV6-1	ASSRTGGARTRTEAF
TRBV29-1	SVEDAYRGNAYNEQF
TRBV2	ASSEAVGARETQY
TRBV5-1	ASNFNGQTEAF
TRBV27	ASSLFRGDTEAF